The 30 T cell receptor beta chains below come from one sample, sequenced in a study of blood T cell repertoires in COVID-19. Assay: immunoSEQ multiplex PCR; the TCRdb copy retains only in-frame clones and omits some. This repertoire shows about 340,000 clones, around 83% found once; its top ten account for about 2.7%. Sequenced: peripheral blood. All receptors come from a man between 25 and 39 years old with active or convalescent COVID-19.

This clone was recorded only once. This chain uses TRBV9 with TRBJ1-1; 9 bases align to TRBD1. Germline trimming cut 4 bases from V and 6 bases from J; bases unmatched to any gene: 7. There are 14 residues in the CDR3. Germline V gene lookup returns CDR1 SGDLS and CDR2 YYNGEE. CDR3 DNA: TGTGCCAGCAGCTTATACAGGGGGCTAGCTGAAGCTTTCTTT. It encodes CASSLYRGLAEAFF. The entire variable domain, with the rest obtained from reference TRBV9 and TRBJ1-1, is as follows: DSGVTQTPKHLITATGQRVTLRCSPRSGDLSVYWYQQSLDQGLQFLIQYYNGEERAKGNILERFSAQQFPDLHSELNLSSLELGDSALYFCASSLYRGLAEAFFGQGTRLTVV.

This clone came up a few times. The chain is built from TRBV7-6 and TRBJ2-7; possible D gene TRBD1, 5 bases. This CDR3 is 14 amino acids long. V lost 5 bases to trimming and J lost 3 bases, with 14 bases between them. CDR1 and CDR2 (germline): SGHVS, FNYEAQ. CDR3 residues: CASSPNPGIYEQYF. For the CDR3, the DNA is TGTGCCAGCAGCCCTAACCCAGGGATCTACGAGCAGTACTTC.

J is TRBJ1-4 and V is TRBV4-3; 7 bases fit TRBD1. The V gene end was trimmed by 1 base and the J gene end by 8 bases; junction bases not matched to a gene: 4. This CDR3 is built from 14 residues. CDR1 is LGHNA and CDR2 is YSLEER in the germline V gene. The CDR3 coding sequence is TGCGCCAGCAGCCAAGGACAGGGTGGCGAAAAACTGTTTTTT. It translates to CASSQGQGGEKLFF.

This clone was seen a single time. The chain recombines TRBV2 with TRBJ2-1; TRBD1 agrees at 7 bases. Trimming removed 11 bases from V and 4 bases from J; junction bases left unmatched: 11. The CDR3 spans 14 residues. Germline V gives CDR1 SNHLY, CDR2 FYNNEI. The chain's CDR3 is CAGTDREGYNEQFF. The CDR3, as DNA: TGTGCCGGGACAGACAGAGAGGGGTACAATGAGCAGTTCTTC.

The chain joins TRBV15 to TRBJ1-2; no reliable D call. Germline CDR1 and CDR2: LNHNV and YYDKDF (reference sequence). The ends were cut back, 5 bases at V and 1 base at J, with 5 bases in the middle. CDR3 size: 12 residues. For the CDR3, the DNA is TGTGCCACCAGCGAGAGTAACTATGGCTACACCTTC. Residues: CATSESNYGYTF.

This chain uses TRBV11-2 with TRBJ2-3; the match to TRBD1 covers 7 bases. V lost 4 bases and J lost 2; bases outside the gene matches: 6. Looked up from germline, CDR1 is SGHAT and CDR2 is FQNNGV. This CDR3 is 15 amino acids long. This CDR3 is CASSSSTGFTDTQYF. Written as DNA, the CDR3 is TGTGCCAGCAGCTCGTCGACAGGGTTCACAGATACGCAGTATTTT.

The rearrangement joins TRBV2 to TRBJ1-5; 10 bases are a match to TRBD1. J gave up 5 bases and V 6 bases, and 1 base lay outside the gene matches. CDR1 and CDR2 from the germline V gene are SNHLY and FYNNEI. CDR3 length: 13 amino acids. CDR3 sequence: CASRGQGYQPQHF. CDR3 nucleotides: TGTGCCAGCAGGGGACAGGGGTATCAGCCCCAGCATTTT.

This clone was seen a few times. The V call is TRBV20-1, the J call TRBJ1-5; perhaps TRBD1 as D (5 bases). The CDR3 loop spans 14 amino acids. V lost 3 bases and J lost 10, with 19 bases in between. CDR1 and CDR2 (germline): DFQATT, SNEGSKA (reference sequence). The DNA of the CDR3 is TGCAGTGCTAGTCTGGGCAGCGACGGGGGACCCCAGCATTTT. This sequence encodes CSASLGSDGGPQHF.

The CDR3 protein is CASSQAPGVREQYF. CDR3 coding DNA: TGCGCCAGCAGCCAAGCGCCGGGAGTCCGCGAGCAGTACTTC. The chain uses TRBV4-3 and TRBJ2-7; D possibly corresponds to TRBD2 (6 bases). CDR1 is LGHNA and CDR2 is YSLEER in the germline V gene. V lost 1 base to trimming and J lost 6 bases, with 13 bases between them. This CDR3 is 14 amino acids long.

The V gene is TRBV28, the J gene TRBJ2-7, with D unclear. The CDR3 length is 11 residues. Germline V lookup: CDR1 MDHEN, CDR2 SYDVKM. The CDR3 loop reads CASRSSYEQYF. CDR3 DNA: TGTGCGTCGAGGAGCTCCTACGAGCAGTACTTC. The whole variable domain, remainder taken from reference TRBV28 and TRBJ2-7, is DVKVTQSSRYLVKRTGEKVFLECVQDMDHENMFWYRQDPGLGLRLIYFSYDVKMKEKGDIPEGYSVSREKKERFSLILESASTNQTSMYLCASRSSYEQYFGPGTRLTVT.

The chain recombines TRBV29-1 with TRBJ2-3, with no clear D. V lost 0 bases and J lost 4, with 14 bases in between. CDR3 length equals 15 residues. CDR1 is SQVTM and CDR2 is ANQGSEA in the germline V gene. CDR3 amino acids: CSVEDHDIPSDTQYF. The CDR3 DNA is TGCAGCGTTGAAGATCACGACATTCCCTCAGATACGCAGTATTTT.

This clone appeared once. This chain links TRBV28 with TRBJ1-1, with D hard to call. V shed 7 bases and J shed 0 bases, with 15 bases lying between them. The CDR3 loop spans 15 amino acids. Germline V CDR1 and CDR2: MDHEN, SYDVKM. The CDR3, as DNA: TGTGCCAGCACGCCCGCCCAGTTCATGAACACTGAAGCTTTCTTT. It specifies CASTPAQFMNTEAFF.

This rearrangement joins TRBV4-1 to TRBJ2-7; D unresolved. The germline V gene has CDR1 MGHRA and CDR2 YSYEKL. V was shortened by 1 base and J by 6 bases, with 7 bases between the two germline ends. There are 12 residues in the CDR3. The CDR3 DNA reads TGCGCCAGCAGCCAAGCCGTCGGCGAGCAGTACTTC. Its translation: CASSQAVGEQYF.

This chain links TRBV28 with TRBJ1-2; D not resolved. Between the trimmed V and J ends, which lost 10 bases and 7 bases, there was a span of 28 bases. Germline V lookup: CDR1 MDHEN, CDR2 SYDVKM. This CDR3 has 16 residues. The CDR3: CATSLTLPGKRGGYTF. The CDR3 DNA sequence: TGTGCCACCTCACTAACCCTCCCGGGGAAACGAGGTGGCTACACCTTC.

This chain uses TRBV14 with TRBJ1-1; D unclear. CDR1 is SGHDN and CDR2 is FVKESK in the germline V gene. V was pared by 0 bases and J by 2 bases, with 13 bases between. The CDR3 has 16 residues. CDR3 DNA sequence: TGTGCCAGCAGCCAAGAAGGATGGGGAGGAAACACTGAAGCTTTCTTT. Protein product: CASSQEGWGGNTEAFF. The whole variable domain, filled in from reference TRBV14 and TRBJ1-1, reads EAGVTQFPSHSVIEKGQTVTLRCDPISGHDNLYWYRRVMGKEIKFLLHFVKESKQDESGMPNNRFLAERTGGTYSTLKVQPAELEDSGVYFCASSQEGWGGNTEAFFGQGTRLTVV.

V and J are TRBV30 and TRBJ1-2; no definite D call. The CDR3 loop spans 14 amino acids. CDR1 GTSNPN and CDR2 SVGIG come from the germline V gene (reference sequence). V was shortened by 2 bases and J by 8 bases, with 18 bases between the two germline ends. CDR3 coding DNA: TGTGCCTGGAGTCTCTCGCGGAGGTCTGGAGGCTACACCTTC. Translating gives CAWSLSRRSGGYTF.

This clone was counted between two and nine times. J is TRBJ1-1 and V is TRBV5-6, with D tentatively TRBD1 (5 bases). The CDR3 covers 16 residues. Trimming pared 0 bases from V and 1 base from J, leaving 13 bases between. From germline, CDR1 is SGHDT and CDR2 YYEEEE. In DNA, the CDR3 is TGTGCCAGCAGCTTGGGGCCAGGGCCCAGGAACACTGAAGCTTTCTTT. It codes for CASSLGPGPRNTEAFF.

The rearrangement uses TRBV6-6 and TRBJ1-1; a weak D match, TRBD1 (5 bases). The CDR3 length is 18 residues. The germline V gene encodes CDR1 MNHNY and CDR2 SVGAGI (reference sequence). V was clipped by 5 bases and J by 1 base, with 23 bases between them. In DNA, the CDR3 is TGTGCCAGCAGTCCCCAGAGACAGTACAGCGGGAGGAACACTGAAGCTTTCTTT. Translation gives CASSPQRQYSGRNTEAFF.

The CDR3: CASSYVLTGRETQYF. CDR3 sequence (DNA): TGTGCCAGCAGTTACGTCTTGACAGGCCGTGAGACCCAGTACTTC. The rearrangement uses TRBV6-2 or TRBV6-3 and TRBJ2-5; TRBD1 might be the D (6 bases). Germline CDR1 MNHEY, CDR2 SVGEGT. The CDR3 spans 15 residues. V was trimmed by 2 bases and J by 5 bases, leaving 15 bases between them.

The V and J genes are TRBV4-3 and TRBJ1-3; D gene unclear. The germline V gene encodes CDR1 LGHNA and CDR2 YSLEER. V was clipped by 0 bases and J by 0 bases, with 15 bases between them. This CDR3 region has 18 residues. The CDR3 DNA is TGCGCCAGCAGCCAAGAGAGGTTCGGGGTTAGCTCTGGAAACACCATATATTTT. Encoded protein: CASSQERFGVSSGNTIYF.

This clone showed up many times. The chain employs TRBV15 and TRBJ2-7; 12 bases match TRBD2. Germline lookup yields CDR1 LNHNV and CDR2 YYDKDF (reference sequence). There are 18 residues in the CDR3. With V trimmed by 3 bases and J by 4 bases, 13 bases remained unmatched. The DNA of the CDR3 is TGTGCCACCAGCAGCCCGTCCCCGGGACTAGCGGGTGTATACGAGCAGTACTTC. Its protein product is CATSSPSPGLAGVYEQYF.

The rearrangement links TRBV28 to TRBJ2-1; TRBD2 matches at 11 bases. Germline CDR1 reads MDHEN; CDR2 reads SYDVKM. This CDR3 has 16 amino acids. Trimming at V came to 2 bases and at J to 7 bases, leaving 7 bases not matched to a gene. Here the CDR3 reads CASSLERTSGSNEQFF. CDR3 in DNA: TGTGCCAGCAGTTTAGAGCGTACTAGCGGGAGTAATGAGCAGTTCTTC.

The J gene is TRBJ2-5, the V gene TRBV15, with 8 bases matching TRBD1. V gave up 6 bases and J gave up 5 bases; unmatched junction bases: 5. This CDR3 has 13 residues. Germline CDR1 is LNHNV and CDR2 is YYDKDF (reference sequence). CDR3 amino acids: CATRDRGQETQYF. The CDR3 region has the DNA TGTGCCACCAGAGACAGGGGACAGGAGACCCAGTACTTC.

The chain employs TRBV19 and TRBJ1-2; TRBD1 might be the D (5 bases). The V gene's germline CDR1 is LNHDA and CDR2 SQIVND (reference sequence). The CDR3 runs 16 residues. V was cut by 7 bases and J by 0 bases, with 18 bases left in between. CDR3 coding DNA: TGTGCCAGTACCCCTATACCAGGGCGCCCTAACTATGGCTACACCTTC. It codes for CASTPIPGRPNYGYTF.

This clone occurred once. The V gene is TRBV11-3, the J gene TRBJ1-4; the D gene is possibly TRBD1 (6 bases). Trimming left V 1 base short and J 7 bases short, with 13 bases between. This CDR3 is built from 15 residues. Per the germline V gene, CDR1 is SGHNT and CDR2 is YENEEA. The CDR3 nucleotides read TGTGCCAGCAGCTTAGCCGCAGGGGCCGGTGAAAAACTGTTTTTT. Translating gives CASSLAAGAGEKLFF.

The CDR3 protein is CASSNRDFPSYEQYF. The CDR3 nucleotides are TGTGCCAGTAGCAACCGGGACTTCCCTTCCTACGAGCAGTACTTC. V and J are TRBV19 and TRBJ2-7; maybe TRBD2 (6 bases). Looked up from germline, CDR1 is LNHDA and CDR2 is SQIVND (reference sequence). Trimming cost V 6 bases and J 1 base, with 16 bases left between them. The length of the CDR3 is 15 residues.

This clone was counted once. V usage is TRBV4-2 and J usage is TRBJ1-4; a weak D match, TRBD1 (5 bases). The V gene's germline CDR1 is LGHNA and CDR2 YNFKEQ. Trimming left V 3 bases short and J 5 bases short, with 16 bases between. The CDR3 has 16 residues. The CDR3, as DNA: TGTGCCAGCAGCCAGCCATCGGGGGGATCAAATGAAAAACTGTTTTTT. Translated, it gives CASSQPSGGSNEKLFF.

This clone was recorded many times. This chain uses TRBV7-3 with TRBJ2-1, with TRBD2 identical over 12 bases. Germline lookup yields CDR1 SGHTA and CDR2 FQGTGA. Trimming removed 2 bases from V and 8 bases from J; junction bases left unmatched: 4. This CDR3 has 15 amino acids. The CDR3 nucleotides read TGTGCCAGCAGCTTACTACTAGCGGGGGGCCATGAGCAGTTCTTC. Protein: CASSLLLAGGHEQFF.

The V call is TRBV9, the J call TRBJ2-3; 16 bases align to TRBD2. The CDR3 totals 17 residues. CDR1 is SGDLS, CDR2 YYNGEE, per germline. With V trimmed by 7 bases and J by 4 bases, 9 bases remained unmatched. CDR3 residues: CASAGTSGGAVPDTQYF. The CDR3 DNA is TGTGCCAGCGCTGGGACTAGCGGGGGGGCTGTCCCAGATACGCAGTATTTT.

The chain joins TRBV7-2 to TRBJ1-1; maybe TRBD1 (6 bases). The CDR3 has 14 amino acids. Trimming took 2 bases from V and 5 from J, leaving 12 bases between them. Germline loops: CDR1 SGHTA, CDR2 FQGNSA. The CDR3 protein is CASSLNTGPTEAFF. The DNA of the CDR3 is TGTGCCAGCAGCTTAAATACAGGGCCTACTGAAGCTTTCTTT.